These 7 T cell receptor beta chains were sequenced from one sample in a study of T cell responses to AZD1222 COVID-19 vaccine. The repertoire was sequenced with immunoSEQ multiplex PCR; TCRdb's copy has only in-frame clones and lacks some. The data contain 150,000 to 200,000 clones, approximately 90% of them seen just once; the ten biggest clones take up roughly 6%. Sequenced here: peripheral blood, sampled on day 0 of AZD1222 vaccination. The receptors here all came from an adult in good health.

CDR3 amino acids: CASSLGRTGELFF. In DNA, the CDR3 is TGTGCCAGCAGTTTAGGGCGAACCGGGGAGCTGTTTTTT. The chain links TRBV28 to TRBJ2-2, with D unresolved. V shed 2 bases and J shed 5 bases, with 6 bases lying between them. This CDR3 region has 13 residues. Germline assignment: CDR1 MDHEN and CDR2 SYDVKM.

The genes are TRBV28 and TRBJ2-1; 11 bases line up with TRBD2. Germline CDR1 MDHEN, CDR2 SYDVKM. The CDR3 length is 12 residues. With 9 bases clipped from V and 8 bases from J, the junction kept 3 bases outside the gene matches. The CDR3 spells CASTSGSDEQFF. DNA for the CDR3: TGTGCCAGTACTAGCGGGAGCGATGAGCAGTTCTTC.

The chain is built from TRBV28 and TRBJ1-4, with D uncertain. Germline loops: CDR1 MDHEN, CDR2 SYDVKM. V was shortened by 10 bases and J by 8 bases, with 8 bases between the two germline ends. The CDR3 is 10 amino acids. CDR3 in DNA: TGTGCCACACAACGGGAAAAACTGTTTTTT. The encoded protein is CATQREKLFF.

The chain joins TRBV7-3 to TRBJ1-6; D is undetermined. This CDR3 has 14 amino acids. The V and J ends lost 1 base and 0 bases respectively, with 1 base between them. Germline V gene lookup returns CDR1 SGHTA and CDR2 FQGTGA. Here the CDR3 DNA reads TGTGCCAGCAGCTTAAGCTCCTATAATTCACCCCTCCACTTT. It yields the protein CASSLSSYNSPLHF. Looking up the rest from reference TRBV7-3 and TRBJ1-6 gives the full variable domain: GAGVSQTPSNKVTEKGKYVELRCDPISGHTALYWYRQSLGQGPEFLIYFQGTGAADDSGLPNDRFFAVRPEGSVSTLKIQRTERGDSAVYLCASSLSSYNSPLHFGNGTRLTVT.

V and J are TRBV7-2 and TRBJ2-3; D remains ambiguous. Trimming cost V 5 bases and J 3 bases, with 6 bases left between them. CDR1 and CDR2 (germline): SGHTA, FQGNSA. CDR3 length equals 12 residues. The chain's CDR3 is CASSTTTDTQYF. The CDR3 DNA reads TGTGCCAGCAGCACAACGACAGATACGCAGTATTTT. Together with reference TRBV7-2 and TRBJ2-3, the CDR3 gives the full variable domain: GAGVSQSPSNKVTEKGKDVELRCDPISGHTALYWYRQSLGQGLEFLIYFQGNSAPDKSGLPSDRFSAERTGGSVSTLTIQRTQQEDSAVYLCASSTTTDTQYFGPGTRLTVL.

V usage is TRBV6-2 or TRBV6-3 and J usage is TRBJ2-3, with D hard to call. There are 13 residues in the CDR3. V gave up 6 bases and J gave up 6 bases, with 13 bases separating them. The V gene's germline CDR1 is MNHEY and CDR2 SVGEGT. CDR3 region: CASSHSMGDTQYF. The CDR3 nucleotides read TGTGCCAGCAGCCATTCGATGGGGGATACGCAGTATTTT.

The chain links TRBV7-9 to TRBJ1-4; D remains ambiguous. The V and J ends lost 5 bases and 9 bases respectively, with 13 bases between them. This CDR3 is built from 13 residues. Germline V gene sequence: CDR1 SEHNR, CDR2 FQNEAQ (reference sequence). The CDR3 sequence is CASSPPREQKLFF. Written as DNA, the CDR3 is TGTGCCAGCAGCCCTCCCCGGGAGCAAAAACTGTTTTTT. The full variable domain, with the rest looked up from reference TRBV7-9 and TRBJ1-4, is DTGVSQNPRHKITKRGQNVTFRCDPISEHNRLYWYRQTLGQGPEFLTYFQNEAQLEKSRLLSDRFSAERPKGSFSTLEIQRTEQGDSAMYLCASSPPREQKLFFGSGTQLSVL.